This record concerns one T cell receptor beta chain sequence. Its antigen is still unknown. This specimen comes from a study of T cell repertoires in cytomegalovirus infection. Overall study: Matching HLA type and CMV infection were both indicated by public TCR beta signatures.

Findings of the study overall: In two of eight donors, the top clonotype was HLA-C-restricted CMV-specific.

V lost 0 bases, J lost 6 bases, and 10 bases lay in between. Germline values: CDR1 SGHRS, CDR2 YFSETQ. This CDR3 contains 15 residues. MiXCR was run by TCRdb on the reads, yielding one entry per CDR3 protein. The table has about 260,000 distinct CDR3 sequences, roughly an eighth seen once. Sequencing input: PBMCs. The J gene is TRBJ1-6, the V gene TRBV5-1; D not certain. The TCR sequence derives from a human donor in good health (CMV status not recorded). Some clones in this sample may be carry-over from other donors' samples. This chain's CDR3 is CASSLEPAANSPLHF. CDR3 sequence (DNA): TGCGCCAGCAGCTTGGAACCAGCCGCTAATTCACCCCTCCACTTT.